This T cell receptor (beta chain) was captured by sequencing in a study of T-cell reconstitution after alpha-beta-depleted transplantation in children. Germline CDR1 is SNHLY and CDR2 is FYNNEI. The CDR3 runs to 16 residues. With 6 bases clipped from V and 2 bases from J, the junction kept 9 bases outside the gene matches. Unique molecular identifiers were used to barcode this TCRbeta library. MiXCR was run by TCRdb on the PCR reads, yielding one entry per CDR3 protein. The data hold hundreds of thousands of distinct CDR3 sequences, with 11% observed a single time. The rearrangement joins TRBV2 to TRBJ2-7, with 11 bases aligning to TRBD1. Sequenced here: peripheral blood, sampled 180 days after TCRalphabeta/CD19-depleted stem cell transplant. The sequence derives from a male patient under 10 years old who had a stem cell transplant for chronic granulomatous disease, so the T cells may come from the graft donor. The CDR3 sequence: CASSRGKGQGAYEQYF. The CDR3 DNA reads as TGTGCCAGCAGCAGGGGGAAGGGACAGGGGGCCTACGAGCAGTACTTC.